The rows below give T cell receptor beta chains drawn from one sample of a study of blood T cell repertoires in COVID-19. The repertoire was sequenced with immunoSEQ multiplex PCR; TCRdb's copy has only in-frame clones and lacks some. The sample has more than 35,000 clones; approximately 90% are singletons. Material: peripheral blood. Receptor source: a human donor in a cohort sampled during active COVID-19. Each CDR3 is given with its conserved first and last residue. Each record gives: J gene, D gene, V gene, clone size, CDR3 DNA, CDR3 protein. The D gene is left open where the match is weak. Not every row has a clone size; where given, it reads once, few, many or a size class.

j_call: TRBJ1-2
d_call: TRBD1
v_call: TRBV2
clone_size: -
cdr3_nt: TGTGCCAGCAGCGGGACAGTCACTAACTATGGCTACACCTTC
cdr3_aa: CASSGTVTNYGYTF

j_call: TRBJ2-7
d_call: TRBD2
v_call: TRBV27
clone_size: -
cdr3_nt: TGTGCCAGCAGTCCCGGGGGGGCCTACGAGCAGTACTTC
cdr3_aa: CASSPGGAYEQYF

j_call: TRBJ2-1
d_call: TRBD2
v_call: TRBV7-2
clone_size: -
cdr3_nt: TGTGCCAGCAGCTTCCAGCGGGAGATCGGGAATGAGCAGTTCTTC
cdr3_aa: CASSFQREIGNEQFF

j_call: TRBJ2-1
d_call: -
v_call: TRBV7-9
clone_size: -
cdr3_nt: TGTGCCAGCAGCTTAGTAGCGGCCAGCTCCTACAATGAGCAGTTCTTC
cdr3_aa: CASSLVAASSYNEQFF

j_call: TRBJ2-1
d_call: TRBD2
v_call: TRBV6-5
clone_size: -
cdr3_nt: TGTGCCAGCAGTCAATGGACTAGCGGGAGGGGGGAGCAGTTCTTC
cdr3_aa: CASSQWTSGRGEQFF

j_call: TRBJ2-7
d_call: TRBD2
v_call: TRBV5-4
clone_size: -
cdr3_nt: TGTGCCAGCAGTTTTAGCGGGGGGCACTACGAGCAGTACTTC
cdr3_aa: CASSFSGGHYEQYF

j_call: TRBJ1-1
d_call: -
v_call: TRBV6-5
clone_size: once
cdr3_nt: TGTGCCAGCAGTTACGTGGGGGGTCGAGCTTTCTTT
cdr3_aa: CASSYVGGRAFF

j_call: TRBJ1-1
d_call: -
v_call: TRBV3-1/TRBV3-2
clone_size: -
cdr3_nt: TGTGCCAGCAGCCCAACCGGGAACACTGAAGCTTTCTTT
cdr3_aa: CASSPTGNTEAFF

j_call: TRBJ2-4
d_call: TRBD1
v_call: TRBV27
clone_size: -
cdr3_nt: TGTGCCAGCAGTTTGGGAACAGGGACAGGCATTCAGTACTTC
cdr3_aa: CASSLGTGTGIQYF

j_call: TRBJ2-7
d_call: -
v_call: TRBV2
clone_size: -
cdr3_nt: TGTGCCAGCAGTGGAAGTCGGGGGAAGGAGCAGTACTTC
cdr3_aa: CASSGSRGKEQYF

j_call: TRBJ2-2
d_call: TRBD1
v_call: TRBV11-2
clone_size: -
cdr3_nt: TGTGCCAGCAGCGCCGGACAGGGGTACACCGGGGAGCTGTTTTTT
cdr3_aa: CASSAGQGYTGELFF

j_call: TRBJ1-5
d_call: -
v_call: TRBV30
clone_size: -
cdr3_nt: TGTGCCTGGAAATCCGGCAATCAGCCCCAGCATTTT
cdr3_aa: CAWKSGNQPQHF

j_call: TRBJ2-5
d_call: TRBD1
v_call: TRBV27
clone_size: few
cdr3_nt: TGTGCCAGCAGCACCAGGGGGGAGACCCAGTACTTC
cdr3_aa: CASSTRGETQYF

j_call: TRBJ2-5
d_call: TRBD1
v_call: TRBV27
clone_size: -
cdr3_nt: TGTGCCAGCAGTTCGACAGGGGGGGATTGGGAGACCCAGTACTTC
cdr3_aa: CASSSTGGDWETQYF

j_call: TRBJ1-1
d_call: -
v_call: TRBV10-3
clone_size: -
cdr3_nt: TGTGCCATCAGTGTCCAGGAGGAAACTGAAGCTTTCTTT
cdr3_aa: CAISVQEETEAFF

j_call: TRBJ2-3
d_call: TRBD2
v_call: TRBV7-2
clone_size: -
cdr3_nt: TGTGCCAGCAGCCGCTCTGGGACTACCAGCACAGATACGCAGTATTTT
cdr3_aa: CASSRSGTTSTDTQYF

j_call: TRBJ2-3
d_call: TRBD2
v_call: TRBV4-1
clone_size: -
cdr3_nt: TGCGCCAGCAGCCAAGACTCTAGCGGGAGGGCCGATACGCAGTATTTT
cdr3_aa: CASSQDSSGRADTQYF

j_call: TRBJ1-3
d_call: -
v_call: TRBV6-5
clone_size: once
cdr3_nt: TGTGCCGGGGGGAGGGGGAACACCATATATTTT
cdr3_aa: CAGGRGNTIYF

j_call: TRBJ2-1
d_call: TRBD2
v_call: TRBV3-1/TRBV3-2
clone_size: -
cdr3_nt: TGTGCCAGCAGCCAAGCGGGGGGGCCCCGAAATGAGCAGTTCTTC
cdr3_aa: CASSQAGGPRNEQFF

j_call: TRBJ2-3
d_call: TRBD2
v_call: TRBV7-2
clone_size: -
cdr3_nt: TGTGCCAGCAGATCCAGCCGCGGGGGATCTTTCACAGATACGCAGTATTTT
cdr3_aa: CASRSSRGGSFTDTQYF

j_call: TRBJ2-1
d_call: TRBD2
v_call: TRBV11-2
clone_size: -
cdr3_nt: TGTGCCAGCAGCCAGGGGACTAGGGTTCCCAATGAGCAGTTCTTC
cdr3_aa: CASSQGTRVPNEQFF

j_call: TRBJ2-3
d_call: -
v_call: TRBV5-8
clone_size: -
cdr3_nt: TGTGCCAGCAGCCAGGACGGGGTCAACACAGATACGCAGTATTTT
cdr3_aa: CASSQDGVNTDTQYF

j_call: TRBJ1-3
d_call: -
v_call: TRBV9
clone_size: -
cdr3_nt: TGTGCCAGCAGCGTAGTGGAGAACACCATATATTTT
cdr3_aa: CASSVVENTIYF

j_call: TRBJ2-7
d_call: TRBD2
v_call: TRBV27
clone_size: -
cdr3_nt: TGTGCCAGCAGAACCCTAGCGGGGGTACCCGAGCAGTACTTC
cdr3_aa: CASRTLAGVPEQYF

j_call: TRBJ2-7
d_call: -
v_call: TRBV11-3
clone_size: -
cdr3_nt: TGTGCCAGCAGCTTTTCCAATGACCCCGAGGCCGAGCAGTACTTC
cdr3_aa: CASSFSNDPEAEQYF

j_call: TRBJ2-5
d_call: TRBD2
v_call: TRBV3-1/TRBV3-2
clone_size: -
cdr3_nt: TGTGCCAGCAGCCAAGTTGTAGCGGGGGGGTACGAGACCCAGTACTTC
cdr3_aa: CASSQVVAGGYETQYF

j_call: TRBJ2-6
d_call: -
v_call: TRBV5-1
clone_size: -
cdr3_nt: TGCGCCAGCAGCTTGGACGGCTCTGGGGCCAACGTCCTGACTTTC
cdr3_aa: CASSLDGSGANVLTF

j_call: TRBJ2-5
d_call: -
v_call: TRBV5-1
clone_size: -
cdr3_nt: TGCGCCAGCAGCTTGGCATACCAAGAGACCCAGTACTTC
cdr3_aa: CASSLAYQETQYF

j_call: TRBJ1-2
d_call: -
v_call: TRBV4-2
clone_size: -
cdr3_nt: TGTGCCAGCAGCCTCGGCGGAGGGGGCTACACCTTC
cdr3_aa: CASSLGGGGYTF

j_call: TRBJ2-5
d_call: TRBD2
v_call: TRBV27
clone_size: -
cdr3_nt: TGTGCCAGCAGTTTACGGAGTACAGCGGGAGTCGGAGAGACCCAGTACTTC
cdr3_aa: CASSLRSTAGVGETQYF

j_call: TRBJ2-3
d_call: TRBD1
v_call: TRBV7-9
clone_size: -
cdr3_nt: TGTGCCAGCAGCGACCGCCTTCGGGACAGGGCTTCTAGCACAGATACGCAGTATTTT
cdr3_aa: CASSDRLRDRASSTDTQYF

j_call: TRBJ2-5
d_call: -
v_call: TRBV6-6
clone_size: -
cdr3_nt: TGTGCCAGCTTAATGGGGCCCTGGGAGACCCAGTACTTC
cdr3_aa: CASLMGPWETQYF

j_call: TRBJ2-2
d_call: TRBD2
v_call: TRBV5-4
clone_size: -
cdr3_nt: TGTGCCAGCAGCCATGGACTAGCGGGGTTTTGGGGCGGCTCCGGGGAGCTGTTTTTT
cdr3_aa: CASSHGLAGFWGGSGELFF

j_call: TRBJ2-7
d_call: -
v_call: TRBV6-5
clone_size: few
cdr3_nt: TGTGCCAGCAGTTACTATAGGGGCTACGAGCAGTACTTC
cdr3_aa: CASSYYRGYEQYF

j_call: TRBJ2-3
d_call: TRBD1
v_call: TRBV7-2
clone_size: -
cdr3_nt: TGTGCCAGCAGCCAGCGACAGGGAGATACGCAGTATTTT
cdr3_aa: CASSQRQGDTQYF

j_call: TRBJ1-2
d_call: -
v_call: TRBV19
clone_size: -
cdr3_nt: TGTGCCAGTAGCACCACGAGTACCAGGGACTATGGCTACACCTTC
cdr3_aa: CASSTTSTRDYGYTF

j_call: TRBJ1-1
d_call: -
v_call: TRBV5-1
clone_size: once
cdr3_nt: TGCGCCAGCAAGCCCGTCGGGGGGAGCACTGAAGCTTTCTTT
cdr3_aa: CASKPVGGSTEAFF

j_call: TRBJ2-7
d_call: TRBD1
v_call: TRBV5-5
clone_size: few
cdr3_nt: TGTGCCAGCAGCTTGTTCGGGACAGGAGGCGAGCAGTACTTC
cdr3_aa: CASSLFGTGGEQYF

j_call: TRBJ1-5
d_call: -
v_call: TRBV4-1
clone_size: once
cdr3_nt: TGCGCCAGCAGCCAGGATAGACAGCGGGGCCAGGCCCAGCATTTT
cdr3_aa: CASSQDRQRGQAQHF

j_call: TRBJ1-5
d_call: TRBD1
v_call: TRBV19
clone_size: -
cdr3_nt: TGTGCCAGTAGTCCCCCGACAGGGCTCAATCAGCCCCAGCATTTT
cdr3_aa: CASSPPTGLNQPQHF

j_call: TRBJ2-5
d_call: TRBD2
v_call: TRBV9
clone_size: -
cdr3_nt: TGTGCCAGCAGCGGCCAGACTAGCGGGGGGGCCGGGGGAGAGACCCAGTACTTC
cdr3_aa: CASSGQTSGGAGGETQYF

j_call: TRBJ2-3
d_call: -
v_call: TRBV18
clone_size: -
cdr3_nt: TGTGCCAGCTCACCTAGTATGGAGGATACGCAGTATTTT
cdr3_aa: CASSPSMEDTQYF

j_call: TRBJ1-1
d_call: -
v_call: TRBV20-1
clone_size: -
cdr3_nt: TGCAGTGCTAGAGATCTCACTGAAGCTTTCTTT
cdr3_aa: CSARDLTEAFF

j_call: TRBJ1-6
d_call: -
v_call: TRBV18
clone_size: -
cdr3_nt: TGTGCCAGCTCACCAAACAGTAATTCACCCCTCCACTTT
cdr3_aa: CASSPNSNSPLHF